A single sample gave rise to the 5 T cell receptor beta chains below, sequenced in a study of cytomegalovirus exposure and HLA in healthy donors. The PCR employed 60 Vbeta primers together with 13 Jbeta primers. Some clones are missing from TCRdb's copy, which holds only in-frame ones; the method was immunoSEQ multiplex PCR. Here the sample spans 130,000 to 150,000 clones, about 70% being singletons. The sample was PBMCs. The receptors were sampled from a man between 18 and 29 years old in good health and CMV-seronegative.

The chain joins TRBV7-9 to TRBJ2-7, with D unresolved. This CDR3 is 18 amino acids long. The germline gives CDR1 SEHNR, CDR2 FQNEAQ (reference sequence). The V gene lost 2 bases and the J gene lost 4 bases, with 24 bases spanning the gap. The CDR3 reads CASSLNPLTVLGPYEQYF. CDR3 nucleotides: TGTGCCAGCAGCTTAAATCCTCTCACCGTCTTGGGCCCATACGAGCAGTACTTC.

The genes are TRBV28 and TRBJ1-2; D call uncertain. Germline CDR1 MDHEN, CDR2 SYDVKM. The CDR3 is made up of 13 amino acids. Trimming stripped 8 bases from V and 3 bases from J, with 13 bases between. The CDR3 coding sequence is TGTGCCAGCTTCCTGGTGGGAGACTATGGCTACACCTTC. This translates into CASFLVGDYGYTF.

The chain combines TRBV7-3 with TRBJ2-5; D is possibly TRBD2 (6 bases). The CDR3 totals 13 residues. Per the germline V gene, CDR1 is SGHTA and CDR2 is FQGTGA. V lost 2 bases to trimming and J lost 5 bases, with 9 bases between them. The CDR3 spells CASSLASGETQYF. The CDR3 DNA follows: TGTGCCAGCAGCTTAGCCAGCGGGGAGACCCAGTACTTC.

V and J are TRBV19 and TRBJ2-7, with D unclear. CDR3 length: 13 amino acids. Per the germline V gene, CDR1 is LNHDA and CDR2 is SQIVND (reference sequence). V lost 5 bases and J 1 base, leaving 9 bases between the germline ends. The CDR3 bases are TGTGCCAGTAGTGATACAGCTTCCTACGAGCAGTACTTC. This sequence encodes CASSDTASYEQYF.

The genes are TRBV7-6 and TRBJ2-3, with 8 bases matching TRBD1. V trimming: 5 bases; J trimming: 4 bases; junction bases outside the gene matches: 11. The germline V gene encodes CDR1 SGHVS and CDR2 FNYEAQ. This CDR3 has 16 residues. The chain's CDR3 is CASSIDRGRTADTQYF. CDR3 bases: TGTGCCAGCAGCATAGACAGGGGAAGGACCGCAGATACGCAGTATTTT.